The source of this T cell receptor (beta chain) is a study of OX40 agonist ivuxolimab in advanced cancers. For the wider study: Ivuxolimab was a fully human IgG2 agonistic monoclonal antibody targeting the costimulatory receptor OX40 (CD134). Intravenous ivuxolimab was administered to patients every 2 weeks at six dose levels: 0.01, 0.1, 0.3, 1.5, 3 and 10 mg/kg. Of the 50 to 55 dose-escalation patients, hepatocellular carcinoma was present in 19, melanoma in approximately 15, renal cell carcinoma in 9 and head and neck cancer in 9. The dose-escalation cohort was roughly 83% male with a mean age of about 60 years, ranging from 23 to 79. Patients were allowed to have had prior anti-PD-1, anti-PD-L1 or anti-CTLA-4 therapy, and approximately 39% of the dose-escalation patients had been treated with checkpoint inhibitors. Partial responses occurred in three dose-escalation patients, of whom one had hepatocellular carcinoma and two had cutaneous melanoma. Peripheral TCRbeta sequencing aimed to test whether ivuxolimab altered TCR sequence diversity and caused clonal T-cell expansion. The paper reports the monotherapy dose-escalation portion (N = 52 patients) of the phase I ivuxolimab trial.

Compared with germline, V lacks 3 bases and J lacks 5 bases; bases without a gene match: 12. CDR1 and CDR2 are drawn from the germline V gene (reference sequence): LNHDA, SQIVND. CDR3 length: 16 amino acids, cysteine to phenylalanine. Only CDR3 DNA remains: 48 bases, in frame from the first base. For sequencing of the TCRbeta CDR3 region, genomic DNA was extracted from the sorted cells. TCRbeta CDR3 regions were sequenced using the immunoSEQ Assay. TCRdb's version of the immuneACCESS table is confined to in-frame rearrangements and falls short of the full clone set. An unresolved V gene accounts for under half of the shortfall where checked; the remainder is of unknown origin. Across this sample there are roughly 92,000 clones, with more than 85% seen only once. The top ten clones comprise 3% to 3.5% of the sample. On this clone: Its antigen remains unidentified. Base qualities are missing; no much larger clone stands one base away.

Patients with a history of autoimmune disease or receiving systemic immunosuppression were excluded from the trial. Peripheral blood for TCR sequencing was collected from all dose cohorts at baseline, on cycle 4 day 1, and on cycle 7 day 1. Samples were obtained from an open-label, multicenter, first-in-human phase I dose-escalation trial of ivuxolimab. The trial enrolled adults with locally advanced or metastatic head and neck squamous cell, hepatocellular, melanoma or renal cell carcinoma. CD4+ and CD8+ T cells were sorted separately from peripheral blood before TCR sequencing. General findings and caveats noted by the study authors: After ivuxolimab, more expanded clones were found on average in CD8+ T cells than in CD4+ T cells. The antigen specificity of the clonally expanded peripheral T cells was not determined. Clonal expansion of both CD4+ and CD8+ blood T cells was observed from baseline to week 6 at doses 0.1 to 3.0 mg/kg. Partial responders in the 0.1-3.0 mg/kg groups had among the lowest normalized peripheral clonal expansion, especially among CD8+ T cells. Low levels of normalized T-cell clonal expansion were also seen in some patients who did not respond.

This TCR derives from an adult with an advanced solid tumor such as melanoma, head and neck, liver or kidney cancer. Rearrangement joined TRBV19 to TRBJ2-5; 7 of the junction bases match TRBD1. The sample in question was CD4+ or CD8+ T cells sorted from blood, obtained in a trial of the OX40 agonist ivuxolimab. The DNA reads TGTGCCAGTAGTATTCCCGACAGGGACAATTTGGAGACCCAGTACTTC. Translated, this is CASSIPDRDNLETQYF.